One sample yielded the 17 T cell receptor beta chains listed below, sequenced in a study of radiotherapy plus CTLA-4 blockade in lung cancer. Data came from immunoSEQ multiplex PCR; TCRdb stores just in-frame clones and leaves some out. The data contain about 51,000 clones, 79% of them singletons. The sample consisted of peripheral blood, taken from a patient treated with radiotherapy plus ipilimumab. These TCRs come from a human donor with non-small cell lung cancer who had a complete response to radiotherapy plus ipilimumab.

In this sample, this clone turned up a few times. The chain joins TRBV18 to TRBJ2-5; D unresolved. The length of the CDR3 is 14 residues. Germline V gene lookup returns CDR1 KGHSH and CDR2 LQKENI. V was pared by 7 bases and J by 5 bases, with 17 bases between. The CDR3 loop is CASFTIAGQETQYF. CDR3 nucleotide sequence: TGTGCCAGCTTCACCATTGCAGGTCAGGAGACCCAGTACTTC.

This clone was recorded only once. The genes are TRBV6-5 and TRBJ2-3, with 7 bases fitting TRBD2. The CDR3 has 14 amino acids. Per the germline V gene, CDR1 is MNHEY and CDR2 is SVGAGI. Unmatched junction bases numbered 7, after V lost 10 bases and J lost 0 bases. CDR3 amino acids: CATKTSVSTDTQYF. The CDR3 nucleotides read TGTGCCACCAAAACTAGCGTAAGCACAGATACGCAGTATTTT.

The rearrangement links TRBV30 to TRBJ1-5, with a tentative D call TRBD1 (6 bases). The CDR3 spans 13 residues. Trimming cost V 5 bases and J 3 bases, with 11 bases left between them. The germline V gene encodes CDR1 GTSNPN and CDR2 SVGIG (reference sequence). CDR3 coding DNA: TGTGCCTGGGCTACAGGGACCAATCAGCCCCAGCATTTT. Its protein is CAWATGTNQPQHF.

This clone occurred once. V is TRBV27 and J is TRBJ2-5; 8 positions agree with TRBD1. The V and J ends lost 6 bases and 4 bases, in that order; junction bases with no gene match: 4. This CDR3 comprises 13 residues. The germline gives CDR1 MNHEY, CDR2 SMNVEV (reference sequence). The CDR3 bases are TGTGCCAGCAGGTTAGACAGGGGAGAGACCCAGTACTTC. Its protein product is CASRLDRGETQYF.

This clone has at least ten counts. V and J are TRBV5-4 and TRBJ1-2, with D possibly TRBD1 on 5 matching bases. V dropped 0 bases and J dropped 4 bases, with 10 bases sitting between them. This CDR3 has 14 amino acids. The germline CDR1 and CDR2 sequences are SGHNT and YYREEE (reference sequence). The CDR3 region has the DNA TGTGCCAGCAGCTTGGGGGGCGTCCTCTATGGCTACACCTTC. It yields the protein CASSLGGVLYGYTF. Together with reference TRBV5-4 and TRBJ1-2, the CDR3 gives the full variable domain: ETGVTQSPTHLIKTRGQQVTLRCSSQSGHNTVSWYQQALGQGPQFIFQYYREEENGRGNFPPRFSGLQFPNYSSELNVNALELDDSALYLCASSLGGVLYGYTFGSGTRLTVV.

The V and J genes are TRBV29-1 and TRBJ2-3; D remains unclear. V was trimmed by 4 bases and J by 6 bases, leaving 17 bases between them. In germline, CDR1 is SQVTM, CDR2 ANQGSEA. CDR3 length: 14 residues. The CDR3 nucleotides are TGCAGCGTTGGGTGGATGTCCGACTCCGATACGCAGTATTTT. This codes for CSVGWMSDSDTQYF.

The rearrangement links TRBV5-1 to TRBJ2-5; TRBD2 might be the D (6 bases). The CDR3 is made up of 15 amino acids. Trimming removed 0 bases at V and 5 bases at J, with 14 bases between. CDR1 and CDR2 from the germline V gene are SGHRS and YFSETQ. The CDR3 DNA follows: TGCGCCAGCAGCTTGGAGGGACTGGGCGGGGAGACCCAGTACTTC. It codes for CASSLEGLGGETQYF.

The gene calls are TRBV7-9 and TRBJ2-3, with 10 bases that match TRBD2. The CDR3 covers 19 residues. Germline V gene data show CDR1 as SEHNR and CDR2 as FQNEAQ (reference sequence). After removal of 2 bases from V and 4 bases from J, the junction contained 15 bases not matched to a gene. The CDR3 DNA is TGTGCCAGCAGCTTATTGGGTCTCCAAGCGGGAGGGATATCAGATACGCAGTATTTT. Its translation: CASSLLGLQAGGISDTQYF.

This clone showed up just a few times. The V gene is TRBV5-4, the J gene TRBJ1-6; TRBD1 aligns across 7 bases. The junction had 0 bases not matched to a gene; V was cut back by 2 bases and J by 4 bases. The CDR3 extends over 14 amino acids. Germline loops: CDR1 SGHNT, CDR2 YYREEE (reference sequence). Written as DNA, the CDR3 is TGTGCCAGCAGCTTACAGGGGTATAATTCACCCCTCCACTTT. It codes for CASSLQGYNSPLHF.

V usage is TRBV5-1 and J usage is TRBJ2-2, with TRBD1 as a possible D gene (5 bases). V was trimmed by 1 base and J by 4 bases, leaving 11 bases between them. CDR1 and CDR2 from the germline V gene are SGHRS and YFSETQ. The CDR3 has 15 amino acids. CDR3 DNA: TGCGCCAGCAGCTTGCTCAGGGCGAGCACCGGGGAGCTGTTTTTT. It is translated as CASSLLRASTGELFF.

The table lists this clone with a few counts. J is TRBJ1-4 and V is TRBV19, with 10 bases identical to TRBD1. The junction had 3 bases not matched to a gene; V was cut back by 3 bases and J by 8 bases. This CDR3 has 14 residues. Germline assignment: CDR1 LNHDA and CDR2 SQIVND (reference sequence). CDR3 sequence reads: CASSMRTGGEKLFF. CDR3 nucleotides: TGTGCCAGTAGTATGCGGACAGGGGGGGAAAAACTGTTTTTT. The full variable domain, completed using reference TRBV19 and TRBJ1-4, is DGGITQSPKYLFRKEGQNVTLSCEQNLNHDAMYWYRQDPGQGLRLIYYSQIVNDFQKGDIAEGYSVSREKKESFPLTVTSAQKNPTAFYLCASSMRTGGEKLFFGSGTQLSVL.

This chain uses TRBV9 with TRBJ1-6, with D maybe TRBD1 (5 bases). Per germline, CDR1 SGDLS and CDR2 YYNGEE. Trimming stripped 2 bases from V and 8 bases from J, with 14 bases between. The CDR3 covers 15 residues. CDR3 residues: CASSVKDTSDSPLHF. The CDR3 DNA reads as TGTGCCAGCAGCGTTAAGGACACATCAGATTCACCCCTCCACTTT.

The genes are TRBV5-1 and TRBJ2-7; TRBD1 matches at 8 bases. The germline V gene has CDR1 SGHRS and CDR2 YFSETQ. The CDR3 is 15 amino acids. Trimming cost V 2 bases and J 3 bases; bases outside gene matches: 7. CDR3 loop: CASSLLGQGIYEQYF. CDR3 sequence (DNA): TGCGCCAGCAGCTTACTCGGACAGGGAATCTACGAGCAGTACTTC.

The rearrangement joins TRBV6-5 to TRBJ1-5; possibly TRBD1 for D (6 bases). CDR1 is MNHEY and CDR2 is SVGAGI in the germline V gene. V gave up 3 bases and J gave up 0 bases, with 9 bases separating them. The CDR3 runs 15 residues. The CDR3 DNA is TGTGCCAGCAGTTATGGACAGTTTAGCAATCAGCCCCAGCATTTT. As protein: CASSYGQFSNQPQHF.

The J gene is TRBJ1-5, the V gene TRBV5-6, with 7 bases that match TRBD1. CDR1 is SGHDT, CDR2 YYEEEE, per germline. Germline trimming cut 4 bases from V and 7 bases from J; bases unmatched to any gene: 5. The CDR3 loop spans 13 amino acids. CDR3 nucleotide sequence: TGTGCCAGCAGCCCACAGGGGTGGCAGCCCCAGCATTTT. Its protein is CASSPQGWQPQHF.

The V gene is TRBV6-5, the J gene TRBJ2-6; perhaps TRBD1 as D (6 bases). V gave up 5 bases and J gave up 3 bases, with 8 bases separating them. The germline CDR1 and CDR2 sequences are MNHEY and SVGAGI. CDR3 length equals 14 residues. The CDR3 bases are TGTGCCAGCAGTGGGGGCGGTGGGGCCAACGTCCTGACTTTC. Protein: CASSGGGGANVLTF.

The rearrangement uses TRBV10-3 and TRBJ1-3; D unclear. The CDR3 runs to 14 residues. Germline CDR1 reads ENHRY; CDR2 reads SYGVKD. V shed 6 bases and J shed 0 bases, with 9 bases lying between them. CDR3 in DNA: TGTGCCATCAGGGATCAGGACTCTGGAAACACCATATATTTT. Translating gives CAIRDQDSGNTIYF.